The 20 T cell receptor beta chains listed next were all sequenced from one sample in a study of blood T cell repertoires in COVID-19. TCRdb keeps only in-frame clones here, not all; method: immunoSEQ multiplex PCR. The sample has about 150,000 clones, 70% to 90% seen once; the top ten hold about 3.9%. The material sequenced was peripheral blood. All receptors derive from a woman between 70 and 85 years old with acute or convalescent COVID-19.

CDR3 nucleotides: TGTGCCAGCAGTTACCCAGGATCTGGAAACACCATATATTTT. Translated, it gives CASSYPGSGNTIYF. The chain combines TRBV6-2 or TRBV6-3 with TRBJ1-3; no clear D. There are 14 residues in the CDR3. CDR1 and CDR2 from the germline V gene are MNHEY and SVGEGT. Trimming shortened V by 2 bases and J by 1 base, and 6 bases separated the two germline ends.

The V gene is TRBV7-2, the J gene TRBJ2-7; D call uncertain. The CDR3 has 11 amino acids. CDR1 SGHTA and CDR2 FQGNSA come from the germline V gene. V was trimmed by 3 bases and J by 3 bases, leaving 3 bases between them. The CDR3 coding sequence is TGTGCCAGCAGCTTGAGCTACGAGCAGTACTTC. It specifies CASSLSYEQYF. Drawing the rest from reference TRBV7-2 and TRBJ2-7, the complete variable domain is GAGVSQSPSNKVTEKGKDVELRCDPISGHTALYWYRQSLGQGLEFLIYFQGNSAPDKSGLPSDRFSAERTGGSVSTLTIQRTQQEDSAVYLCASSLSYEQYFGPGTRLTVT.

This chain connects TRBV5-6 to TRBJ1-1, with 7 bases aligning to TRBD1. Trimming removed 2 bases from V and 3 bases from J; junction bases left unmatched: 7. Germline V lookup: CDR1 SGHDT, CDR2 YYEEEE. The CDR3 has 15 amino acids. The CDR3 region has the DNA TGTGCCAGCAGCTTCACAGGGGAATTGGACACTGAAGCTTTCTTT. Protein: CASSFTGELDTEAFF. The full variable domain, its missing parts supplied by reference TRBV5-6 and TRBJ1-1, is DAGVTQSPTHLIKTRGQQVTLRCSPKSGHDTVSWYQQALGQGPQFIFQYYEEEERQRGNFPDRFSGHQFPNYSSELNVNALLLGDSALYLCASSFTGELDTEAFFGQGTRLTVV.

The chain is built from TRBV12-3 or TRBV12-4 and TRBJ1-2, with TRBD1 identical over 7 bases. The CDR3 spans 12 residues. V shed 4 bases and J 6 bases; nucleotides not matched to a gene: 2. In DNA form, the CDR3 reads TGTGCCAGCAGTTCAACAGGGGATGGCTACACCTTC. Its translation is CASSSTGDGYTF.

The rearrangement links TRBV7-2 to TRBJ1-2; D might be TRBD1 (5 bases). The ends were cut back, 2 bases at V and 4 bases at J, with 11 bases in the middle. Per germline, CDR1 SGHTA and CDR2 FQGNSA. The CDR3 has 14 amino acids. The CDR3 DNA is TGTGCCAGCAGCTTACATCAGGGCGGCTATGGCTACACCTTC. Translating gives CASSLHQGGYGYTF.

The chain has TRBV6-1 and TRBJ1-2; D call uncertain. Germline lookup yields CDR1 MNHNS and CDR2 SASEGT. The CDR3 consists of 11 residues. The germline V and J ends were trimmed by 3 bases and 5 bases, with 4 bases remaining between them. CDR3 sequence reads: CASSDRYGYTF. The CDR3 DNA follows: TGTGCCAGCAGTGACCGGTATGGCTACACCTTC.

The rearrangement uses TRBV24-1 and TRBJ1-5, with D possibly TRBD1 on 5 matching bases. Per the germline V gene, CDR1 is KGHDR and CDR2 is SFDVKD. Trimming removed 1 base at V and 7 bases at J, with 7 bases between. The CDR3 is 13 residues long. CDR3 protein: CATSDFRGQPQHF. The CDR3 bases are TGTGCCACCAGTGATTTCCGGGGGCAGCCCCAGCATTTT.

This rearrangement joins TRBV30 to TRBJ1-5, with D tentatively TRBD1 (5 bases). CDR3 length: 12 residues. The V end was cut by 3 bases, the J end by 6 bases, with 9 bases between. Germline CDR1 and CDR2: GTSNPN and SVGIG (reference sequence). CDR3 region: CAWSPQGQPQHF. CDR3 DNA sequence: TGTGCCTGGAGCCCCCAGGGTCAGCCCCAGCATTTT.

This chain connects TRBV19 to TRBJ2-5; D may be TRBD2 (6 bases). The CDR3 contains 13 residues. The V and J ends lost 6 bases and 0 bases respectively, with 8 bases between them. Germline CDR1 LNHDA, CDR2 SQIVND (reference sequence). CDR3 sequence (DNA): TGTGCCAGTAGCGGCGGGGACCAAGAGACCCAGTACTTC. Translated, it gives CASSGGDQETQYF.

This clone has only one observation. V and J are TRBV21-1 and TRBJ1-3. TRBV21-1 is recorded as a pseudogene. This CDR3 is built from 13 residues. The CDR3 sequence is CASRRGSGNTIYF. The CDR3 nucleotides are TGTGCCAGCAGGCGGGGCTCTGGAAACACCATATATTTT.

The chain employs TRBV9 and TRBJ1-6, with 7 bases aligning to TRBD1. CDR3 length: 13 amino acids. Germline V gives CDR1 SGDLS, CDR2 YYNGEE. Germline trimming cut 4 bases from V and 10 bases from J; bases unmatched to any gene: 5. The CDR3 nucleotides read TGTGCCAGCAGCACCCAACAGGGGTCACCCCTCCACTTT. Its protein product is CASSTQQGSPLHF.

The chain couples TRBV19 to TRBJ1-1; no definite D call. Germline V lookup: CDR1 LNHDA, CDR2 SQIVND (reference sequence). Trimming took off 6 bases at V and 7 bases at J, with 9 bases between the two ends. This CDR3 contains 11 residues. CDR3 amino acids: CASRLDFEAFF. DNA of the CDR3: TGTGCCAGTAGGCTCGACTTTGAAGCTTTCTTT.

The genes are TRBV30 and TRBJ1-6; 9 bases match TRBD1. The CDR3 loop spans 14 amino acids. From germline, CDR1 is GTSNPN and CDR2 SVGIG (reference sequence). V lost 5 bases to trimming and J lost 6 bases; unmatched junction nucleotides: 5. CDR3 bases: TGTGCCTGGCATTCGGGACAGGGTAATTCACCCCTCCACTTT. It codes for CAWHSGQGNSPLHF.

The rearrangement links TRBV4-3 to TRBJ2-2; D is perhaps TRBD1 (6 bases). The germline V gene has CDR1 LGHNA and CDR2 YSLEER. The CDR3 extends over 16 amino acids. Trimming removed 1 base from V and 3 bases from J, with 12 bases in between. CDR3 sequence: CASSQGDRKHTGELFF. The CDR3 DNA reads as TGCGCCAGCAGCCAAGGTGACAGGAAGCACACCGGGGAGCTGTTTTTT.

This chain uses TRBV6-2 or TRBV6-3 with TRBJ1-5, with D perhaps TRBD1 (5 bases). Germline V gives CDR1 MNHEY, CDR2 SVGEGT. V lost 2 bases and J 3 bases, leaving 8 bases between the germline ends. CDR3 length: 14 amino acids. CDR3 nucleotide sequence: TGTGCCAGCAGTTACAGACAGTTCAATCAGCCCCAGCATTTT. Residues: CASSYRQFNQPQHF.

The CDR3 reads CASSSLIRGAYEQYF. CDR3 DNA: TGTGCCAGCAGTAGTCTTATTAGGGGCGCCTACGAGCAGTACTTC. This chain joins TRBV6-5 and TRBJ2-7; weak D call: TRBD1 (5 bases). The CDR3 covers 15 residues. Germline V gene lookup returns CDR1 MNHEY and CDR2 SVGAGI. Trimming took off 5 bases at V and 2 bases at J, with 16 bases between the two ends.

This clone occurred once. DNA for the CDR3: TGTGCCAGCAGTTACGCGAGGGACAGGGCCAGGGAGCAGTTCTTC. The encoded protein is CASSYARDRAREQFF. The chain combines TRBV6-6 with TRBJ2-1, with TRBD1 matching 9 bases. The trim removed 2 bases at V and 10 bases at J, leaving 9 bases unmatched. The CDR3 has 15 residues. Germline assignment: CDR1 MNHNY and CDR2 SVGAGI (reference sequence).

The chain carries TRBV5-8 and TRBJ2-2; D unresolved. The CDR3 sequence is 14 residues long. Trimming removed 1 base at V and 1 base at J, with 5 bases between. The V gene's germline CDR1 is SGHTS and CDR2 YDEGEE. The CDR3 spells CASSLLRNTGELFF. CDR3 DNA: TGTGCCAGCAGCTTGTTGCGGAACACCGGGGAGCTGTTTTTT.

This clone was observed a handful of times. This chain connects TRBV18 to TRBJ1-1, with TRBD1 as a possible D gene (5 bases). Deletions cut 5 bases from V and 4 bases from J, with 14 bases between. Germline V gene sequence: CDR1 KGHSH, CDR2 LQKENI. CDR3 size: 14 residues. The CDR3 sequence: CASSYRQSSTEAFF. CDR3 sequence (DNA): TGTGCCAGCTCATACCGACAGTCCTCCACTGAAGCTTTCTTT.

This clone has a single count. V gene TRBV27 combines with J gene TRBJ1-1, with 9 bases lining up with TRBD1. The germline V gene encodes CDR1 MNHEY and CDR2 SMNVEV (reference sequence). This CDR3 has 15 residues. V was clipped by 4 bases and J by 0 bases; unmatched bases: 3. The chain's CDR3 is CASSSWTGVNTEAFF. CDR3 coding DNA: TGTGCCAGCAGTTCGTGGACAGGGGTGAACACTGAAGCTTTCTTT.